The 20 T cell receptor beta chains below come from one sample, sequenced in a study of early T cells in non-severe SARS-CoV-2 infection. TCRdb called the 5' RACE reads again in MiXCR, with one record for every CDR3 protein. This sample yields 45,000 or so distinct CDR3 sequences, of which about a tenth are seen a single time; more than 9.5% belongs to the top ten. Sequencing was performed on whole blood. The receptors here all came from an adult who was a healthcare worker with PCR-confirmed SARS-CoV-2 infection or an uninfected control (not recorded which).

This clonotype has at least ten counts. V gene TRBV2 combines with J gene TRBJ2-3; TRBD1 might be the D (5 bases). This CDR3 has 15 residues. V lost 7 bases, J lost 1 base, and 15 bases lay in between. In germline, CDR1 is SNHLY, CDR2 FYNNEI. CDR3 protein: CASKIKGRGTDTQYF. The CDR3 coding sequence is TGTGCCAGCAAGATCAAGGGGCGCGGCACAGATACGCAGTATTTT.

This clonotype occurred many times. This rearrangement joins TRBV15 to TRBJ1-2; a weak D match, TRBD1 (5 bases). The germline CDR1 and CDR2 sequences are LNHNV and YYDKDF (reference sequence). Trimming removed 3 bases from V and 3 bases from J, with 14 bases in between. CDR3 length: 15 amino acids. This CDR3 is CATSRGEPGHYGYTF. CDR3 DNA: TGTGCCACCAGCAGGGGAGAACCGGGACACTATGGCTACACCTTC. The full variable domain, with the rest looked up from reference TRBV15 and TRBJ1-2, is DAMVIQNPRYQVTQFGKPVTLSCSQTLNHNVMYWYQQKSSQAPKLLFHYYDKDFNNEADTPDNFQSRRPNTSFCFLDIRSPGLGDTAMYLCATSRGEPGHYGYTFGSGTRLTVV.

This clonotype has ten or more counts. The chain combines TRBV20-1 with TRBJ1-4; maybe TRBD1 (6 bases). V lost 3 bases to trimming and J lost 5 bases, with 16 bases between them. This CDR3 has 15 amino acids. Looked up from germline, CDR1 is DFQATT and CDR2 is SNEGSKA (reference sequence). CDR3 protein: CSASQSGTPNEKLFF. CDR3 DNA: TGCAGTGCTAGTCAATCCGGGACACCGAATGAAAAACTGTTTTTT.

This clonotype has just a few counts. This chain connects TRBV11-2 to TRBJ2-7; D gene ambiguous. V was trimmed by 0 bases and J by 3 bases, leaving 9 bases between them. CDR3 length equals 14 residues. Germline values: CDR1 SGHAT, CDR2 FQNNGV. For the CDR3, the DNA is TGTGCCAGCAGCTTAGATGCTCGGAACTACGAGCAGTACTTC. It codes for CASSLDARNYEQYF.

The gene calls are TRBV10-3 and TRBJ1-6, with unresolved D. This CDR3 has 12 residues. The V end lost 7 bases, the J end lost 10 bases, and 11 bases lay between the germline ends. CDR1 and CDR2 (germline): ENHRY, SYGVKD. The CDR3 reads CAITVSVSPLHF. The CDR3 region has the DNA TGTGCCATCACGGTCAGTGTGTCACCCCTCCACTTT.

This clonotype was counted between two and nine times. This rearrangement joins TRBV30 to TRBJ1-5; D call uncertain. V was cut by 1 base and J by 3 bases, with 7 bases left in between. CDR3 length: 13 amino acids. CDR1 GTSNPN and CDR2 SVGIG come from the germline V gene (reference sequence). The DNA for the CDR3 is TGTGCCTGGAGTGACGGCTTCAATCAGCCCCAGCATTTT. It is translated as CAWSDGFNQPQHF.

The V and J genes are TRBV6-1 and TRBJ1-2; 7 nucleotides agree with TRBD1. Unmatched junction bases numbered 7, after V lost 3 bases and J lost 6 bases. The CDR3 covers 14 residues. Germline assignment: CDR1 MNHNS and CDR2 SASEGT. In DNA form, the CDR3 reads TGTGCCAGCAGTGACTTAGACAGGGCCGATGGCTACACCTTC. The encoded protein is CASSDLDRADGYTF.

This rearrangement joins TRBV29-1 to TRBJ2-7; D may be TRBD2 (7 bases). The CDR3 is 12 amino acids. The germline V and J ends were trimmed by 3 bases and 7 bases, with 13 bases remaining between them. Germline V CDR1 and CDR2: SQVTM, ANQGSEA. The DNA for the CDR3 is TGCAGCGTTGAGGGGGGGCAAAGGGAGCAGTACTTC. Protein sequence: CSVEGGQREQYF.

This clonotype was seen ten or more times. The genes are TRBV29-1 and TRBJ2-3; 7 nucleotides align to TRBD1. CDR1 and CDR2 (germline): SQVTM, ANQGSEA. Trimming at V came to 3 bases and at J to 4 bases, leaving 7 bases not matched to a gene. CDR3 length: 14 residues. CDR3 nucleotide sequence: TGCAGCGTTGATTGGTCAGGGGGTTCAGATACGCAGTATTTT. The encoded protein is CSVDWSGGSDTQYF.

This rearrangement joins TRBV7-3 to TRBJ2-2, with TRBD1 as a possible D gene (5 bases). Germline V CDR1 and CDR2: SGHTA, FQGTGA. Trimming stripped 4 bases from V and 1 base from J, with 7 bases between. This CDR3 region has 14 residues. The CDR3 DNA reads TGTGCCAGCAGCTATCAGGGGAACACCGGGGAGCTGTTTTTT. It specifies CASSYQGNTGELFF.

This clonotype was observed a few times. The V call is TRBV7-9, the J call TRBJ2-7, with a possible D match to TRBD1 (5 bases). Per germline, CDR1 SEHNR and CDR2 FQNEAQ (reference sequence). V lost 1 base and J 0 bases, leaving 10 bases between the germline ends. There are 15 residues in the CDR3. In DNA, the CDR3 is TGTGCCAGCAGCTTAGGGGCAGGGTACTCCTACGAGCAGTACTTC. This translates into CASSLGAGYSYEQYF.

This clonotype has a count of ten or more. This chain joins TRBV5-1 and TRBJ2-7; 9 nucleotides agree with TRBD2. The V gene's germline CDR1 is SGHRS and CDR2 YFSETQ. The CDR3 extends over 16 amino acids. The junction had 7 bases not matched to a gene; V was cut back by 3 bases and J by 0 bases. DNA of the CDR3: TGCGCCAGCAGCTCCGGGACTAGCCTCAGCTCCTACGAGCAGTACTTC. This translates into CASSSGTSLSSYEQYF.

This clonotype was detected ten times or more. The V and J genes are TRBV30 and TRBJ1-6; D is ambiguous. With 3 bases removed from V and 5 bases from J, the gap between germline ends came to 2 bases. The CDR3 totals 11 residues. Per germline, CDR1 GTSNPN and CDR2 SVGIG (reference sequence). The DNA for the CDR3 is TGTGCCTGGAGGCATAATTCACCCCTCCACTTT. Translating gives CAWRHNSPLHF.

This clonotype was observed a few times. The CDR3 loop reads CAIRSSAGGDNEQFF. DNA of the CDR3: TGTGCCATCAGGTCATCGGCAGGGGGGGACAATGAGCAGTTCTTC. The chain joins TRBV10-3 to TRBJ2-1; D is perhaps TRBD1 or TRBD2 (7 bases each). The CDR3 is made up of 15 amino acids. V dropped 6 bases and J dropped 5 bases, with 17 bases sitting between them. The germline V gene has CDR1 ENHRY and CDR2 SYGVKD.

This clonotype was found many times. The rearrangement links TRBV6-1 to TRBJ2-3, with TRBD1 as a possible D gene (5 bases). The germline CDR1 and CDR2 sequences are MNHNS and SASEGT. The CDR3 sequence is 17 residues long. Trimming left V 6 bases short and J 0 bases short, with 19 bases between. CDR3 DNA sequence: TGTGCCAGCAGCCTCACCTTAAAAGGGGATAGCACAGATACGCAGTATTTT. As protein: CASSLTLKGDSTDTQYF.

This clonotype occurred a few times. V usage is TRBV20-1 and J usage is TRBJ1-1; TRBD1 aligns across 9 bases. The ends lost 0 bases at V and 5 bases at J; junction bases unmatched: 7. In germline, CDR1 is DFQATT, CDR2 SNEGSKA (reference sequence). This CDR3 contains 15 residues. CDR3 nucleotide sequence: TGCAGTGCTAGAGATTACCGAGACAGGGGGACTGAAGCTTTCTTT. This sequence encodes CSARDYRDRGTEAFF.

The table lists this clonotype with a few counts. The J gene is TRBJ1-2, the V gene TRBV19; 7 bases match TRBD1. The V segment lost 7 bases and the J segment 4 bases; nucleotides outside the gene matches: 12. Germline V CDR1 and CDR2: LNHDA, SQIVND (reference sequence). The CDR3 is 15 residues long. The CDR3 nucleotides read TGTGCCAGTATCCGGACAGGCCAAAACCTCTATGGCTACACCTTC. It encodes CASIRTGQNLYGYTF.

This clonotype was counted only a few times. V usage is TRBV6-6 and J usage is TRBJ2-7; possibly TRBD1 for D (6 bases). The germline gives CDR1 MNHNY, CDR2 SVGAGI (reference sequence). V was pared by 3 bases and J by 4 bases, with 19 bases between. CDR3 length: 16 residues. The CDR3 nucleotides read TGTGCCAGCAGTTATGGCCCTGACAGGACGACTTACGAGCAGTACTTC. It yields the protein CASSYGPDRTTYEQYF.

In this sample, this clonotype turned up a few times. The CDR3 sequence: CAISVDRSGGAFF. The DNA for the CDR3 is TGTGCCATCAGTGTAGACCGGTCCGGAGGGGCTTTCTTT. The chain has TRBV10-3 and TRBJ1-1, with D hard to call. V was trimmed by 4 bases and J by 11 bases, leaving 17 bases between them. CDR1 and CDR2 (germline): ENHRY, SYGVKD. CDR3 length equals 13 residues.

The chain has TRBV5-1 and TRBJ2-5; D is uncertain. The germline V gene encodes CDR1 SGHRS and CDR2 YFSETQ. The CDR3 is made up of 15 amino acids. V lost 2 bases and J lost 1, with 12 bases in between. The CDR3 nucleotides are TGCGCCAGCAGCTTCCGTGACCCCGGCCAAGAGACCCAGTACTTC. The encoded protein is CASSFRDPGQETQYF.